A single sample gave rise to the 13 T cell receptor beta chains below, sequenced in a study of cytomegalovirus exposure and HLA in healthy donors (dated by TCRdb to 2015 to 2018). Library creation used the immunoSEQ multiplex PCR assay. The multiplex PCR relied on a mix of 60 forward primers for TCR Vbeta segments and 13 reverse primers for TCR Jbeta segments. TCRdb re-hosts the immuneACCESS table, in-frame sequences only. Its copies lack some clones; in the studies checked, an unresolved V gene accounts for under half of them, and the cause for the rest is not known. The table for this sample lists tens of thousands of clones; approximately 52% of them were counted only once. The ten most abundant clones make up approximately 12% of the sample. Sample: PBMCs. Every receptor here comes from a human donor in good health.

The CDR3 protein is CASSMVPSETQYF. The CDR3 nucleotides read TGTGCCAGTAGTATGGTGCCCTCCGAGACGCAGTATTTT. The chain is built from TRBV19 and TRBJ2-3; no firm D call. Per germline, CDR1 LNHDA and CDR2 SQIVND (reference sequence). Deletions cut 3 bases from V and 9 bases from J, with 13 bases between. CDR3 length equals 13 residues.

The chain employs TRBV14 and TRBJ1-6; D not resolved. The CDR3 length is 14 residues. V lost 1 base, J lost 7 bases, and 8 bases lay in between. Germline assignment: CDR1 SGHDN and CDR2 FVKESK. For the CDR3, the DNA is TGTGCCAGCAGCCAAGCTACAGTGAATTCACCCCTCCACTTT. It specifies CASSQATVNSPLHF.

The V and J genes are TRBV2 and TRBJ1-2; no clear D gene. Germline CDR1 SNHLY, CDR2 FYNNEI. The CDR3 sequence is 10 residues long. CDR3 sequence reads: CAMAYYGYTF. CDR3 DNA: TGTGCGATGGCTTACTATGGCTACACCTTC.

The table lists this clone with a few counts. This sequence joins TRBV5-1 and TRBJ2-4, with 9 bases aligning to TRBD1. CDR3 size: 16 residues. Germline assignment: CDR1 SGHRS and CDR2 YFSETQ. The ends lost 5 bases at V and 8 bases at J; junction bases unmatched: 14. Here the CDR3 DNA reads TGCGCCAGCAGAAGAGGGTCTGGGACAGGGTTGGACATTCAGTACTTC. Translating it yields CASRRGSGTGLDIQYF.

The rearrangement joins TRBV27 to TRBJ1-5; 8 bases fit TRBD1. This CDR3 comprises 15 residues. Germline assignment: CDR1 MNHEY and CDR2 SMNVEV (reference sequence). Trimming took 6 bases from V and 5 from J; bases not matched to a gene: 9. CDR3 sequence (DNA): TGTGCCAGCAGGATTAATGCAGGGGGCTATCAGCCCCAGCATTTT. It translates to CASRINAGGYQPQHF.

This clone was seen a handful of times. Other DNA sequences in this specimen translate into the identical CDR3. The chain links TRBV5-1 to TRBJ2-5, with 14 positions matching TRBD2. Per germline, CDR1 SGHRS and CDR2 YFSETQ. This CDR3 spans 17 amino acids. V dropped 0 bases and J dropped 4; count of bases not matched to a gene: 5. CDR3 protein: CASSLGLAGGRIETQYF. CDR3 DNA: TGCGCCAGCAGCTTGGGACTAGCGGGGGGGAGAATAGAGACCCAGTACTTC.

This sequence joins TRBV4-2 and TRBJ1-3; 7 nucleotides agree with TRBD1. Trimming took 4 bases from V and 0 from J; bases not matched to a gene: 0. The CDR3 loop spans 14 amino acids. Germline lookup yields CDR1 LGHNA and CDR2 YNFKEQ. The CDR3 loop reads CASSPGGSGNTIYF. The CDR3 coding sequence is TGTGCCAGCAGCCCAGGGGGCTCTGGAAACACCATATATTTT.

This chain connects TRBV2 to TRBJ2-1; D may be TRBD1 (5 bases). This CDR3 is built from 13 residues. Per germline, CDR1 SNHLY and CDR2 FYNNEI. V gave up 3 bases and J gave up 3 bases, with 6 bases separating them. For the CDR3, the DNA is TGTGCCAGCAGTGACAGGGACTACAATGAGCAGTTCTTC. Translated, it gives CASSDRDYNEQFF.

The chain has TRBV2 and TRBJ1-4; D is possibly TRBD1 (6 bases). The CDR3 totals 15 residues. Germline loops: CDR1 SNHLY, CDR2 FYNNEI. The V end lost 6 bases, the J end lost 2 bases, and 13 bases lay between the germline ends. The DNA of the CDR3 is TGTGCCAGCAGACTCATGACAGGCACTAATGAAAAACTGTTTTTT. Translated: CASRLMTGTNEKLFF.

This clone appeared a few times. CDR3 sequence reads: CASSYSRVGYGYTF. DNA for the CDR3: TGTGCCAGCAGTTACTCGAGGGTCGGCTATGGCTACACCTTC. V usage is TRBV6-5 and J usage is TRBJ1-2, with no clear D. Germline CDR1 reads MNHEY; CDR2 reads SVGAGI. Deletions cut 0 bases from V and 4 bases from J, with 9 bases between. The CDR3 is 14 residues long.

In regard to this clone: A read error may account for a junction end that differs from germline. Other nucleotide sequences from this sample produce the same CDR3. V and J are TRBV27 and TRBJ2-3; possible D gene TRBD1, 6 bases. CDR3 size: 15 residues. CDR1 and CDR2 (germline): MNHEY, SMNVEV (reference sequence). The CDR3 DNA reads TGTGCCAGCAGTTTATCGGACAGATCCACAGATACACAGTATTTT. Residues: CASSLSDRSTDTQYF.

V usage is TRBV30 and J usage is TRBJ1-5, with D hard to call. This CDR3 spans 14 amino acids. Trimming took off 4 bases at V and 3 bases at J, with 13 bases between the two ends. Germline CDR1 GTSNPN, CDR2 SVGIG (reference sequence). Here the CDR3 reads CAWTAGSLNQPQHF. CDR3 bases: TGTGCCTGGACGGCGGGCAGCCTCAATCAGCCCCAGCATTTT.

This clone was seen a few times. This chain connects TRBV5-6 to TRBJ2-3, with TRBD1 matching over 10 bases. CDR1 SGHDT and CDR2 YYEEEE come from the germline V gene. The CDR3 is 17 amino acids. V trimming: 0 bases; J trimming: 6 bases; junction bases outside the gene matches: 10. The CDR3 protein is CASSLGIRGQGKDTQYF. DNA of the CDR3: TGTGCCAGCAGCTTGGGGATTAGGGGACAGGGGAAGGATACGCAGTATTTT.